Below, 31 T cell receptor beta chains from the same sample are listed, as sequenced in a study of T cells in Graves' hyperthyroidism and ophthalmopathy (dated by TCRdb to about 2019). Library preparation used multiplex PCR. The instrument was an Illumina HiSeq 2000. TCR beta CDR3 regions were amplified from RNA transcripts. The first round of RT-PCR for the TCR CDR3 was performed with the HTBI primer set and the Qiagen OneStep RT-PCR kit. TCRdb passed the public sequencing reads through fastp at Q25 and MiXCR, retaining productive beta sequences. Entries are consolidated by CDR3 protein sequence, retaining the most common genes and DNA. The sample table holds fewer than 500,000 distinct CDR3 sequences, of which around 15% were seen once. Clones ranked in the top ten supply about 20% of the sample. What was sequenced was blood. All receptors derive from a woman younger than 45 with Graves' ophthalmopathy.

This clonotype was observed a handful of times. The chain uses TRBV7-3 and TRBJ2-2, with TRBD1 matching 8 bases. Germline V lookup: CDR1 SGHTA, CDR2 FQGTGA. V lost 4 bases, J lost 4 bases, and 8 bases stayed unmatched. This CDR3 spans 16 amino acids. As DNA, the CDR3 is TGTGCCAGCAGCTCAGGGACAGGCGGGGTCACCGGGGAGCTGTTTTTT. Translating gives CASSSGTGGVTGELFF. Full variable domain (missing parts from reference TRBV7-3 and TRBJ2-2): GAGVSQTPSNKVTEKGKYVELRCDPISGHTALYWYRQSLGQGPEFLIYFQGTGAADDSGLPNDRFFAVRPEGSVSTLKIQRTERGDSAVYLCASSSGTGGVTGELFFGEGSRLTVL.

This clonotype has a count of ten or more. This chain joins TRBV6-1 and TRBJ2-4, with D unresolved. CDR3 length: 14 residues. CDR1 and CDR2 from the germline V gene are MNHNS and SASEGT. Trimming shortened V by 5 bases and J by 1 base, and 9 bases separated the two germline ends. The CDR3 coding sequence is TGTGCCAGCAGTCTCAGGCATGCCAAAAACATTCAGTACTTC. It encodes CASSLRHAKNIQYF.

This chain joins TRBV20-1 and TRBJ2-2; no clear D gene. The CDR3 runs 13 residues. CDR1 is DFQATT and CDR2 is SNEGSKA in the germline V gene (reference sequence). CDR3 sequence: CTLRQENTGELFF. The CDR3 DNA reads as TGCACCCTCCGGCAGGAGAACACCGGGGAGCTGTTTTTT.

The chain has TRBV9 and TRBJ2-1; D is undetermined. From germline, CDR1 is SGDLS and CDR2 YYNGEE. This CDR3 contains 12 residues. Trimming shortened V by 0 bases and J by 9 bases, and 7 bases separated the two germline ends. The CDR3 DNA sequence: TGTGCCAGCAGCGTAGTCGGGCGTGAGCAGTTCTTC. Translating gives CASSVVGREQFF.

This clonotype was observed many times. The chain uses TRBV28 and TRBJ1-5; possibly TRBD1 for D (6 bases). Germline V CDR1 and CDR2: MDHEN, SYDVKM. V lost 6 bases to trimming and J lost 4 bases, with 10 bases between them. The CDR3 has 13 residues. CDR3 in amino acids: CASSRDTNQPQHF. The CDR3 nucleotides read TGTGCCAGCAGCAGGGACACTAATCAGCCCCAGCATTTT.

Comment on this clonotype: A much larger clone differs from this one at a single base, so this may be a read error. The chain uses TRBV5-1 and TRBJ1-6, with 7 bases that match TRBD1. The CDR3 is 19 amino acids. Looked up from germline, CDR1 is SGHRS and CDR2 is YFSETQ. The CDR3 DNA reads TGCGCCAGCAGTTATGCCAGACCGGGACAGAACTCCTATAGTTCACCCCTCCACTTT. Translated, it gives CASSYARPGQNSYSSPLHF.

This clonotype was seen repeatedly, ten times or more. This may arise from a read error, as a much more abundant clone is one base away. This chain uses TRBV7-3 with TRBJ2-1; D might be TRBD1 (6 bases). V shed 2 bases and J shed 7 bases, with 6 bases lying between them. Germline V lookup: CDR1 SGHTA, CDR2 FQGTGA. This CDR3 has 12 residues. CDR3 nucleotide sequence: TGTGCCAGCAGCTTACAGGGGAATGAGCAGTTCTTC. Protein: CASSLQGNEQFF.

This clonotype was seen at least ten times. The chain recombines TRBV27 with TRBJ1-1, with D possibly matching TRBD1 (6 bases). The CDR3 is made up of 18 amino acids. V was cut by 7 bases and J by 8 bases, with 32 bases left in between. Germline V gene data show CDR1 as MNHEY and CDR2 as SMNVEV (reference sequence). In DNA form, the CDR3 reads TGTGCCAGCAAATTGACAGGAACCAACAGAAGAATTAAAGTAGAAGCTTTCTTT. Protein product: CASKLTGTNRRIKVEAFF.

A note on this clonotype: Germline and junction disagree at one end, which may indicate a read error. The rearrangement links TRBV12-5 to TRBJ2-3, with 8 positions matching TRBD1. The CDR3 contains 14 residues. Germline V gene lookup returns CDR1 LGHNT and CDR2 FRNRAP. In nucleotides, the CDR3 is TGTGCTAGTGCTCGGGACAGGTCGACAGGTACGCAGTATTTT. Translated, it gives CASARDRSTGTQYF.

Ten or more counts support this clonotype. The V gene is TRBV7-9, the J gene TRBJ1-6, with D perhaps matching TRBD1 (5 bases). The CDR3 runs 15 residues. Germline lookup yields CDR1 SEHNR and CDR2 FQNEAQ (reference sequence). Trimming took off 5 bases at V and 0 bases at J, with 8 bases between the two ends. CDR3 residues: CASSDGGSYNSPLHF. DNA for the CDR3: TGTGCCAGCAGCGATGGGGGCTCCTATAATTCACCCCTCCACTTT.

This clonotype was observed many times. This chain uses TRBV6-1 with TRBJ2-1; D not resolved. CDR1 is MNHNS, CDR2 SASEGT, per germline. The CDR3 runs to 13 residues. Trimming took off 5 bases at V and 8 bases at J, with 13 bases between the two ends. CDR3 bases: TGTGCCAGCAGTCTAACGTTGCAGGATGAGCAGTTCTTC. Translated: CASSLTLQDEQFF.

In this sample, this clonotype turned up a few times. This may arise from a read error, as a much more abundant clone is one base away. The CDR3 sequence is CASNLAGGAYNEQYF. CDR3 nucleotide sequence: TGTGCCAGCAATCTAGCGGGTGGGGCCTACAATGAGCAGTACTTC. V and J are TRBV6-1 and TRBJ2-1, with TRBD2 matching over 8 bases. The DNA end is a closer match to TRBJ2-7, so the J assignment may be wrong. The CDR3 totals 15 residues. The germline V gene encodes CDR1 MNHNS and CDR2 SASEGT.

This clonotype was recorded at least ten times. The rearrangement uses TRBV28 and TRBJ2-3, with 10 bases lining up with TRBD1. Unmatched junction bases numbered 7, after V lost 0 bases and J lost 4 bases. CDR1 and CDR2 from the germline V gene are MDHEN and SYDVKM. The CDR3 sequence is 17 residues long. The CDR3 loop reads CASSLWVDRGLSDTQYF. The CDR3 coding sequence is TGTGCCAGCAGTTTATGGGTTGACAGGGGGCTCTCAGATACGCAGTATTTT.

There are a few counts of this clonotype. The chain is built from TRBV25-1 and TRBJ1-2, with a tentative D call TRBD1 (5 bases). Germline V CDR1 and CDR2: MGHDK, SYGVNS. V lost 6 bases and J lost 3, with 14 bases in between. The CDR3 runs to 14 residues. CDR3 DNA sequence: TGTGCCAGCAGGAGACCGGGGGTTGACTATGGCTACACCTTC. Encoded protein: CASRRPGVDYGYTF.

Ten or more counts support this clonotype. This chain connects TRBV2 to TRBJ1-5; no firm D call. V was trimmed by 4 bases and J by 10 bases, leaving 17 bases between them. Germline V gene sequence: CDR1 SNHLY, CDR2 FYNNEI. There are 14 residues in the CDR3. CDR3 nucleotide sequence: TGTGCCAGCAGTGCAACCTCAATAATCAGCCCCCAGCATTTT. Translation gives CASSATSIISPQHF.

In its sample, this clonotype was seen many times. This chain joins TRBV6-1 and TRBJ2-1; D is unclear. Germline lookup yields CDR1 MNHNS and CDR2 SASEGT. CDR3 length equals 12 residues. V was clipped by 5 bases and J by 6 bases, with 8 bases between them. The CDR3 sequence is CASSFSGNEQFF. The CDR3 DNA follows: TGTGCCAGCAGTTTTTCAGGCAATGAGCAGTTCTTC.

V gene TRBV10-3 combines with J gene TRBJ2-7; no clear D gene. Germline V CDR1 and CDR2: ENHRY, SYGVKD. V shed 2 bases and J shed 3 bases, with 8 bases lying between them. This CDR3 is built from 13 residues. DNA of the CDR3: TGTGCCATCAGTGAGCCAGACGTCTACGAGCAGTACTTC. It codes for CAISEPDVYEQYF.

This clonotype has just a few counts. The CDR3: CSVEDKKGTGAYNEQFF. CDR3 DNA sequence: TGCAGCGTTGAAGACAAAAAAGGGACAGGGGCCTACAATGAGCAGTTCTTC. The chain uses TRBV29-1 and TRBJ2-1, with 10 bases identical to TRBD1. CDR1 is SQVTM and CDR2 is ANQGSEA in the germline V gene. V lost 0 bases, J lost 2 bases, and 7 bases stayed unmatched. The CDR3 has 17 amino acids.

This clonotype was observed once. One end of the junction varies from germline; a read error may be responsible. The rearrangement links TRBV28 to TRBJ1-4; D is perhaps TRBD1 (6 bases). CDR3 length equals 16 residues. Germline V CDR1 and CDR2: MDHEN, SYDVKM. The CDR3, as DNA: TGTACCAGCAGTCCTACAGGGTTTGCAACTAATGAAAAACTGTTTTTT. This codes for CTSSPTGFATNEKLFF.

This clonotype showed up many times. This chain uses TRBV24-1 with TRBJ2-2; 7 nucleotides line up with TRBD1. J was trimmed by 3 bases and V by 3 bases; bases with no gene match: 0. Germline V CDR1 and CDR2: KGHDR, SFDVKD. CDR3 length: 14 amino acids. In nucleotides, the CDR3 is TGTGCCACCAGTGATAGGGGGCACACCGGGGAGCTGTTTTTT. It yields the protein CATSDRGHTGELFF.

This clonotype was recorded at least ten times. V gene TRBV7-8 combines with J gene TRBJ2-2, with D tentatively TRBD2 (6 bases). CDR1 and CDR2 from the germline V gene are SGHVS and FQNEAQ. Trimming shortened V by 5 bases and J by 5 bases, and 12 bases separated the two germline ends. CDR3 size: 14 residues. The CDR3 loop reads CASSERRGTGELFF. CDR3 DNA: TGTGCCAGCAGCGAGCGACGGGGGACCGGGGAGCTGTTTTTT.

In its sample, this clonotype was seen many times. This chain joins TRBV18 and TRBJ1-6; 8 bases map to TRBD1. This CDR3 contains 15 residues. The V segment lost 0 bases and the J segment 10 bases; nucleotides outside the gene matches: 5. Germline values: CDR1 KGHSH, CDR2 LQKENI. The chain's CDR3 is CASSPPTGERSPLHF. Here the CDR3 DNA reads TGTGCCAGCTCACCACCGACAGGGGAAAGATCACCCCTCCACTTT.

In this sample, this clonotype turned up many times. This rearrangement joins TRBV28 to TRBJ2-1; 7 bases align to TRBD1. Germline lookup yields CDR1 MDHEN and CDR2 SYDVKM. The CDR3 is made up of 15 amino acids. Trimming at V came to 6 bases and at J to 3 bases, leaving 8 bases not matched to a gene. CDR3 sequence (DNA): TGTGCCAGCAGACCCGGGACAGCTAGCTACAATGAGCAGTTCTTC. This sequence encodes CASRPGTASYNEQFF.

V and J are TRBV3-1 and TRBJ1-6; D ambiguous. The CDR3 spans 20 residues. V dropped 5 bases and J dropped 4 bases, with 27 bases sitting between them. Germline V gene lookup returns CDR1 LGHDT and CDR2 YNNKEL (reference sequence). Written as DNA, the CDR3 is TGTGCCAGCAGCGGAAGGCTCCACGGAGGTACACTGGGGTATAATTCACCCCTCCACTTT. This encodes CASSGRLHGGTLGYNSPLHF. Using reference TRBV3-1 and TRBJ1-6 for the parts outside the CDR3, the full variable domain is DTAVSQTPKYLVTQMGNDKSIKCEQNLGHDTMYWYKQDSKKFLKIMFSYNNKELIINETVPNRFSPKSPDKAHLNLHINSLELGDSAVYFCASSGRLHGGTLGYNSPLHFGNGTRLTVT.

Ten or more counts support this clonotype. V and J are TRBV6-1 and TRBJ1-1; maybe TRBD1 (5 bases). Germline V CDR1 and CDR2: MNHNS, SASEGT. This CDR3 has 13 residues. V shed 6 bases and J shed 10 bases, with 18 bases lying between them. The CDR3 DNA reads as TGTGCCAGCAGCCCCATCCCAGGCGGGGGAGCTTTCTTT. Protein sequence: CASSPIPGGGAFF.

This clonotype was picked up a small number of times. This chain links TRBV9 with TRBJ2-7; 7 bases map to TRBD1. Germline loops: CDR1 SGDLS, CDR2 YYNGEE. V gave up 0 bases and J gave up 3 bases; unmatched junction bases: 6. CDR3 length: 15 amino acids. The CDR3 bases are TGTGCCAGCAGCGTAGGGCTGGGACAGCTCTACGAGCAGTACTTC. This codes for CASSVGLGQLYEQYF.

This clonotype was counted at least ten times. V gene TRBV7-9 combines with J gene TRBJ1-2; D not resolved. V was pared by 10 bases and J by 0 bases, with 12 bases between. Per germline, CDR1 SEHNR and CDR2 FQNEAQ (reference sequence). The length of the CDR3 is 13 residues. CDR3 sequence: CATSPDPNYGYTF. In DNA, the CDR3 is TGTGCCACCTCTCCCGACCCTAACTATGGCTACACCTTC.

In this sample, this clonotype turned up many times. The chain carries TRBV28 and TRBJ2-7; perhaps D is TRBD1 or TRBD2 (5 bases each). CDR1 and CDR2 from the germline V gene are MDHEN and SYDVKM. This CDR3 is 14 amino acids long. Trimming took off 5 bases at V and 0 bases at J, with 11 bases between the two ends. CDR3 nucleotide sequence: TGTGCCAGCAGTGAGGGACGGGGCTCCTACGAGCAGTACTTC. It specifies CASSEGRGSYEQYF.

This clonotype was seen many times. V usage is TRBV6-6 and J usage is TRBJ2-3; 14 positions match TRBD2. From germline, CDR1 is MNHNY and CDR2 SVGAGI (reference sequence). V lost 0 bases to trimming and J lost 10 bases; unmatched junction nucleotides: 15. CDR3 length: 19 amino acids. DNA for the CDR3: TGTGCCAGCAGTTACTCGATCGGGACTAGCGGGGGCCCCCCGGTGGCGCAGTATTTT. Encoded protein: CASSYSIGTSGGPPVAQYF.

This clonotype was seen at least ten times. The DNA of the CDR3 is TGTGCCAGCAGCTTAGGCACGGCCAAAAACATTCAGTACTTC. Translation gives CASSLGTAKNIQYF. This chain connects TRBV7-8 to TRBJ2-4; D not certain. Deletions cut 1 base from V and 1 base from J, with 5 bases between. This CDR3 spans 14 amino acids. Germline CDR1 reads SGHVS; CDR2 reads FQNEAQ.

The chain uses TRBV5-1 and TRBJ2-5; D not certain. There are 14 residues in the CDR3. The ends were cut back, 6 bases at V and 4 bases at J, with 16 bases in the middle. Germline V gene lookup returns CDR1 SGHRS and CDR2 YFSETQ. CDR3 DNA: TGCGCCAGCAAGCGAGCCGGGCCGGGAGAGACCCAGTACTTC. Protein sequence: CASKRAGPGETQYF.